These 10 T cell receptor beta chains came from one sample sequenced in a study of T cells in Graves' hyperthyroidism and ophthalmopathy. TCR beta CDR3 sequences were amplified from RNA transcripts. Using the HTBI primer set, a first-round RT-PCR was run on the TCR CDR3. MiXCR, run by TCRdb on the multiplex PCR reads, gives a single entry per CDR3 protein. The profile covers about 620,000 distinct CDR3 sequences, with about 16% appearing a single time and 3% to 4% taken by the ten largest. Sequenced: blood. The source is a woman aged 30 to 39 with Graves' hyperthyroidism.

Ten or more counts support this clonotype. The gene calls are TRBV11-3 and TRBJ2-1; maybe TRBD2 (6 bases). The ends were cut back, 4 bases at V and 9 bases at J, with 19 bases in the middle. Germline V gene lookup returns CDR1 SGHNT and CDR2 YENEEA. The CDR3 is made up of 15 amino acids. In nucleotides, the CDR3 is TGTGCCAGCAGCTCCGTGGGCGGGATCGGGGGTGAGCAGTTCTTC. It is translated as CASSSVGGIGGEQFF.

The table lists this clonotype with many counts. The chain carries TRBV28 and TRBJ2-3; 9 positions match TRBD1. CDR1 and CDR2 (germline): MDHEN, SYDVKM. Unmatched junction bases numbered 6, after V lost 5 bases and J lost 0 bases. This CDR3 comprises 16 residues. CDR3 sequence (DNA): TGTGCCAGCAGTGGGGTCGGACAGGGGAGCACAGATACGCAGTATTTT. It specifies CASSGVGQGSTDTQYF.

J is TRBJ2-2 and V is TRBV27; 10 nucleotides agree with TRBD1. CDR1 is MNHEY and CDR2 is SMNVEV in the germline V gene (reference sequence). The junction had 10 bases not matched to a gene; V was cut back by 3 bases and J by 9 bases. CDR3 size: 16 residues. CDR3 loop: CASSFSGQGWGRELFF. As DNA, the CDR3 is TGTGCCAGCAGTTTTTCGGGACAGGGGTGGGGGCGGGAGCTGTTTTTT.

The chain uses TRBV7-8 and TRBJ2-3, with D possibly called TRBD1 or TRBD2 (5 bases each). V dropped 5 bases and J dropped 5 bases, with 14 bases sitting between them. The CDR3 spans 14 residues. Germline-derived CDR1 and CDR2 are SGHVS and FQNEAQ. CDR3 DNA: TGTGCCAGCAGCCTATCTGGGGGATTAGATACGCAGTATTTT. Its protein product is CASSLSGGLDTQYF.

This clonotype was seen at least ten times. V usage is TRBV5-5 and J usage is TRBJ2-1; TRBD2 matches 13 bases. CDR3 size: 15 residues. V trimming: 5 bases; J trimming: 8 bases; junction bases outside the gene matches: 7. The germline V gene encodes CDR1 SGHKS and CDR2 YYEKEE (reference sequence). CDR3 amino acids: CASSRGLAGADEQFF. In DNA form, the CDR3 reads TGTGCCAGCAGTCGTGGACTAGCGGGAGCCGATGAGCAGTTCTTC.

This clonotype appeared a few times. This rearrangement joins TRBV9 to TRBJ2-1; no firm D call. Germline-derived CDR1 and CDR2 are SGDLS and YYNGEE. The V end lost 3 bases, the J end lost 6 bases, and 16 bases lay between the germline ends. This CDR3 has 15 residues. CDR3: CASSGEYLGGNEQFF. The CDR3 DNA is TGTGCCAGCAGCGGCGAGTACTTAGGCGGCAATGAGCAGTTCTTC.

Of note for this clonotype: Possible read error: a much larger clone is one base away. The chain has TRBV3-1 and TRBJ2-1, with TRBD2 matching 11 bases. The length of the CDR3 is 14 residues. CDR1 and CDR2 from the germline V gene are LGHDT and YNNKEL (reference sequence). CDR3 protein: CASTPTSGNNGQFF. The CDR3 DNA reads as TGTGCCAGCACCCCGACTAGCGGGAACAATGGGCAGTTCTTC.

This clonotype was counted only a few times. J is TRBJ2-7 and V is TRBV14; 9 nucleotides agree with TRBD2. The CDR3 sequence is 16 residues long. With V trimmed by 1 base and J by 1 base, 5 bases remained unmatched. CDR1 and CDR2 from the germline V gene are SGHDN and FVKESK. DNA for the CDR3: TGTGCCAGCAGCCAAGGGTCGGGACTAGCTTCCTACGAGCAGTACTTC. This gives the protein CASSQGSGLASYEQYF.

This clonotype has a count of ten or more. The chain links TRBV20-1 to TRBJ2-7; possibly TRBD1 for D (5 bases). The CDR3 runs 13 residues. V lost 1 base and J lost 2, with 9 bases in between. Germline CDR1 DFQATT, CDR2 SNEGSKA (reference sequence). Here the CDR3 DNA reads TGCAGTGCTAGAGGGGGCCAAACCTACGAGCAGTACTTC. Translated: CSARGGQTYEQYF.

V gene TRBV20-1 combines with J gene TRBJ2-1; D gene ambiguous. The V end was cut by 0 bases, the J end by 0 bases, with 3 bases between. Germline lookup yields CDR1 DFQATT and CDR2 SNEGSKA (reference sequence). The CDR3 runs to 13 residues. In DNA form, the CDR3 reads TGCAGTGCTAGAGAGGCCTCCTACAATGAGCAGTTCTTC. Its protein product is CSAREASYNEQFF.